The rows below give T cell receptor beta chains drawn from one sample of a study of shared T cell receptors in the human thymus. The method was immunoSEQ multiplex PCR; TCRdb's version includes in-frame clones alone and lacks a portion of them. The sample comprises 500,000 to 550,000 clones, approximately 80% of which are singletons, and around 0.013% rests with the top ten. This sample was also put to use in a study of human thymus T cells.

Sequences were obtained from thymocytes. The receptors were sampled from a boy under two years old with a congenital heart defect. CDR3s include the opening cysteine and the closing phenylalanine or tryptophan. A D gene is named only where the DNA matches it firmly. Only part of the rows carry a size: once, few, many, or a class if the clone is expanded.

CDR3aa: CASSPGQGGSADTQYF; CDR3nt: TGTGCCAGCAGCCCCGGACAGGGAGGGTCCGCAGATACGCAGTATTTT; v_gene: TRBV11-3; d_gene: -; j_gene: TRBJ2-3; abundance: -
CDR3aa: CASSLASLASGELFF; CDR3nt: TGTGCCAGCAGCTTGGCCTCTCTAGCATCCGGGGAGCTGTTTTTT; v_gene: TRBV5-6; d_gene: -; j_gene: TRBJ2-2; abundance: few
CDR3aa: CASSGTGRIF; CDR3nt: TGTGCCAGCAGTGGGACAGGGAGGATCTTC; v_gene: TRBV2; d_gene: TRBD1; j_gene: TRBJ2-1; abundance: -
CDR3aa: CASSYAGAGYEQYF; CDR3nt: TGTGCCAGCAGTTACGCAGGGGCCGGGTACGAGCAGTACTTC; v_gene: TRBV6-5; d_gene: -; j_gene: TRBJ2-7; abundance: -
CDR3aa: CASSPITSGRYSETQYF; CDR3nt: TGCGCCAGCAGCCCAATTACTAGCGGGAGGTATTCGGAGACCCAGTACTTC; v_gene: TRBV4-3; d_gene: TRBD2; j_gene: TRBJ2-5; abundance: -
CDR3aa: CASSLDRGAGGQPQHF; CDR3nt: TGTGCCAGCAGCTTGGATCGGGGGGCAGGCGGTCAGCCCCAGCATTTT; v_gene: TRBV5-4; d_gene: -; j_gene: TRBJ1-5; abundance: -
CDR3aa: CASSESRTQYF; CDR3nt: TGCGCCAGCAGTGAGTCGAGAACTCAGTACTTC; v_gene: TRBV10-2; d_gene: -; j_gene: TRBJ2-7; abundance: -
CDR3aa: CASSLTGGTQYF; CDR3nt: TGTGCCAGCAGCTTGACGGGAGGGACCCAGTACTTC; v_gene: TRBV11-3; d_gene: TRBD2; j_gene: TRBJ2-5; abundance: -
CDR3aa: CASSQSSRSTEAFF; CDR3nt: TGTGCCAGCAGCCAATCGTCGAGGAGCACTGAAGCTTTCTTT; v_gene: TRBV5-6; d_gene: -; j_gene: TRBJ1-1; abundance: -
CDR3aa: CASSQDPGRTGLLSGNTIYF; CDR3nt: TGTGCCAGCAGCCAAGATCCGGGGAGGACAGGACTTCTATCTGGAAACACCATATATTTT; v_gene: TRBV14; d_gene: TRBD1; j_gene: TRBJ1-3; abundance: -
CDR3aa: CASHMGLAGPSSTDTQYF; CDR3nt: TGTGCCTCACACATGGGACTAGCGGGACCCTCTAGCACAGATACGCAGTATTTT; v_gene: TRBV28; d_gene: TRBD2; j_gene: TRBJ2-3; abundance: -
CDR3aa: CASTRRESTDTQYF; CDR3nt: TGTGCCAGCACCCGGCGGGAGAGCACAGATACGCAGTATTTT; v_gene: TRBV2; d_gene: TRBD2; j_gene: TRBJ2-3; abundance: -
CDR3aa: CASSPLPASQRRNQPQHF; CDR3nt: TGTGCCAGTAGTCCTCTACCCGCTTCTCAGAGGCGCAATCAGCCCCAGCATTTT; v_gene: TRBV19; d_gene: -; j_gene: TRBJ1-5; abundance: -
CDR3aa: CASSTGQEGTEAFF; CDR3nt: TGTGCCAGCAGCACCGGACAGGAAGGCACTGAAGCTTTCTTT; v_gene: TRBV5-4; d_gene: TRBD1; j_gene: TRBJ1-1; abundance: few
CDR3aa: CASSKIAGQINYGYTF; CDR3nt: TGTGCCAGCAGCAAAATCGCAGGACAAATTAACTATGGCTACACCTTC; v_gene: TRBV7-2; d_gene: -; j_gene: TRBJ1-2; abundance: -
CDR3aa: CASSLEDRPQGEYF; CDR3nt: TGCGCCAGCAGCTTGGAGGACAGGCCCCAAGGAGAGTACTTC; v_gene: TRBV5-1; d_gene: TRBD1; j_gene: TRBJ2-7; abundance: -
CDR3aa: CASSFSGREDTGELFF; CDR3nt: TGTGCCAGCAGCTTCTCGGGCAGGGAAGACACCGGGGAGCTGTTTTTT; v_gene: TRBV27; d_gene: -; j_gene: TRBJ2-2; abundance: few
CDR3aa: CASSPTSGRDRTQYF; CDR3nt: TGTGCCAGCAGCCCAACTAGCGGGAGGGATAGGACCCAGTACTTC; v_gene: TRBV7-9; d_gene: TRBD2; j_gene: TRBJ2-5; abundance: -
CDR3aa: CASSWGGVPHEQYF; CDR3nt: TGTGCCAGCAGCTGGGGGGGGGTGCCCCACGAGCAGTACTTC; v_gene: TRBV11-1; d_gene: TRBD2; j_gene: TRBJ2-7; abundance: -
CDR3aa: CAWTSGRVLGTDTQYF; CDR3nt: TGTGCCTGGACCAGCGGGAGGGTCCTGGGAACAGATACGCAGTATTTT; v_gene: TRBV30; d_gene: TRBD2; j_gene: TRBJ2-3; abundance: -
CDR3aa: CASSSTGHQETQYF; CDR3nt: TGTGCCAGCAGTTCGACGGGACATCAAGAGACCCAGTACTTC; v_gene: TRBV27; d_gene: -; j_gene: TRBJ2-5; abundance: -
CDR3aa: CASSIRRVDGELFF; CDR3nt: TGTGCCAGTAGTATCCGCAGGGTTGACGGGGAGCTGTTTTTT; v_gene: TRBV19; d_gene: -; j_gene: TRBJ2-2; abundance: -
CDR3aa: CASSSAGTTYNEQFF; CDR3nt: TGTGCCAGCAGTTCCGCCGGGACTACCTACAATGAGCAGTTCTTC; v_gene: TRBV6-5; d_gene: TRBD2; j_gene: TRBJ2-1; abundance: -
CDR3aa: CASSGRQGYNQPQHF; CDR3nt: TGTGCCAGCAGTGGGCGTCAGGGTTACAATCAGCCCCAGCATTTT; v_gene: TRBV28; d_gene: -; j_gene: TRBJ1-5; abundance: -
CDR3aa: CASWQSTDTQYF; CDR3nt: TGTGCCAGTTGGCAGAGCACAGATACGCAGTATTTT; v_gene: TRBV27; d_gene: -; j_gene: TRBJ2-3; abundance: -
CDR3aa: CASSTGQGQTQYF; CDR3nt: TGTGCCAGCAGCACCGGACAGGGCCAGACCCAGTACTTC; v_gene: TRBV11-2; d_gene: TRBD1; j_gene: TRBJ2-5; abundance: -
CDR3aa: CASSPGLAGVITGELFF; CDR3nt: TGTGCCAGCAGCCCCGGACTAGCGGGAGTGATCACCGGGGAGCTGTTTTTT; v_gene: TRBV7-3; d_gene: TRBD2; j_gene: TRBJ2-2; abundance: -
CDR3aa: CASSLRRTSEETQYF; CDR3nt: TGTGCCAGCAGCCTACGACGCACGAGCGAAGAGACCCAGTACTTC; v_gene: TRBV4-2; d_gene: -; j_gene: TRBJ2-5; abundance: -
CDR3aa: CASSQGGYEQYF; CDR3nt: TGTGCCAGCAGCCAAGGAGGCTACGAGCAGTACTTC; v_gene: TRBV4-2; d_gene: -; j_gene: TRBJ2-7; abundance: few
CDR3aa: CASSPPGLAGGPRIGQYF; CDR3nt: TGTGCCAGCAGCCCTCCGGGACTAGCGGGAGGGCCGAGGATCGGGCAGTATTTT; v_gene: TRBV9; d_gene: TRBD2; j_gene: TRBJ2-3; abundance: once
CDR3aa: CASSQDRFPAGTSGRAWGETQYF; CDR3nt: TGTGCCAGCAGCCAAGATAGGTTCCCAGCCGGGACTAGCGGGAGGGCCTGGGGGGAGACCCAGTACTTC; v_gene: TRBV4-2; d_gene: TRBD2; j_gene: TRBJ2-5; abundance: -
CDR3aa: CASSQDLTRTGYNEQFF; CDR3nt: TGCGCCAGCAGCCAAGATCTTACTCGGACTGGTTACAATGAGCAGTTCTTC; v_gene: TRBV4-3; d_gene: -; j_gene: TRBJ2-1; abundance: -
CDR3aa: CASSGRQHPPYNEQFF; CDR3nt: TGTGCCAGCAGCGGTAGACAGCACCCCCCCTACAATGAGCAGTTCTTC; v_gene: TRBV11-2; d_gene: -; j_gene: TRBJ2-1; abundance: -
CDR3aa: CASSRGTGRRRFF; CDR3nt: TGTGCCAGCAGTCGGGGGACAGGGAGGAGGAGGTTCTTT; v_gene: TRBV25-1; d_gene: TRBD1; j_gene: TRBJ1-1; abundance: -
CDR3aa: CASSLAASGGSSYEQYF; CDR3nt: TGCGCCAGCAGCTTGGCCGCTAGCGGAGGGAGCTCCTACGAGCAGTACTTC; v_gene: TRBV5-1; d_gene: TRBD2; j_gene: TRBJ2-7; abundance: -
CDR3aa: CASSFWAHRGSSYEQYF; CDR3nt: TGTGCCAGCAGCTTTTGGGCCCATCGCGGGAGCTCCTACGAGCAGTACTTC; v_gene: TRBV5-4; d_gene: TRBD2; j_gene: TRBJ2-7; abundance: -
CDR3aa: CASSLERRTSYEQYF; CDR3nt: TGTGCCAGCAGTTTGGAGCGGCGGACCTCCTACGAGCAGTACTTC; v_gene: TRBV27; d_gene: -; j_gene: TRBJ2-7; abundance: -
CDR3aa: CASSLRRGNSYGYTF; CDR3nt: TGTGCCAGCAGTTTACGAAGGGGTAACTCCTATGGCTACACCTTC; v_gene: TRBV28; d_gene: -; j_gene: TRBJ1-2; abundance: few
CDR3aa: CSVERQGDETQYF; CDR3nt: TGCAGCGTTGAGCGACAGGGCGACGAGACCCAGTACTTC; v_gene: TRBV29-1; d_gene: TRBD1; j_gene: TRBJ2-5; abundance: -
CDR3aa: CSVNGPRPGYNEQFF; CDR3nt: TGCAGCGTTAACGGCCCTAGGCCCGGATACAATGAGCAGTTCTTC; v_gene: TRBV29-1; d_gene: -; j_gene: TRBJ2-1; abundance: -
CDR3aa: CASSLHRATSGEYNEQFF; CDR3nt: TGTGCCAGCAGCTTACACCGCGCGACTAGCGGAGAATACAATGAGCAGTTCTTC; v_gene: TRBV7-9; d_gene: TRBD2; j_gene: TRBJ2-1; abundance: -
CDR3aa: CASARQGGDTYEQYF; CDR3nt: TGTGCCAGCGCCCGGCAGGGGGGAGATACCTACGAGCAGTACTTC; v_gene: TRBV13; d_gene: -; j_gene: TRBJ2-7; abundance: -
CDR3aa: CASSLGQGGYTF; CDR3nt: TGTGCCAGCAGCTTAGGGCAGGGCGGCTACACCTTC; v_gene: TRBV5-4; d_gene: -; j_gene: TRBJ1-2; abundance: -
CDR3aa: CASSPGAVKREGQEDDAGELFF; CDR3nt: TGCGCCAGCAGCCCGGGTGCGGTAAAGCGGGAGGGCCAGGAAGATGACGCCGGGGAGCTGTTTTTT; v_gene: TRBV5-1; d_gene: TRBD2; j_gene: TRBJ2-2; abundance: -
CDR3aa: CAWRPRGLAGENEQYF; CDR3nt: TGTGCCTGGAGACCTAGGGGACTAGCGGGAGAGAATGAGCAGTACTTC; v_gene: TRBV30; d_gene: TRBD2; j_gene: TRBJ2-5; abundance: -
CDR3aa: CASSDGAGGQYEQFF; CDR3nt: TGTGCCAGCAGTGATGGAGCGGGAGGGCAGTATGAGCAGTTCTTC; v_gene: TRBV25-1; d_gene: TRBD2; j_gene: TRBJ2-1; abundance: once
CDR3aa: CASSWGLAEITYEQYF; CDR3nt: TGTGCCAGCAGTTGGGGACTAGCGGAGATAACCTACGAGCAGTACTTC; v_gene: TRBV28; d_gene: TRBD2; j_gene: TRBJ2-7; abundance: once
CDR3aa: CASSLRTGYGYTF; CDR3nt: TGTGCCAGCAGTTTACGGACAGGATATGGCTACACCTTC; v_gene: TRBV28; d_gene: TRBD1; j_gene: TRBJ1-2; abundance: -
CDR3aa: CAISETPPGGEKLFF; CDR3nt: TGTGCCATCAGTGAGACCCCCCCGGGTGGCGAAAAACTGTTTTTT; v_gene: TRBV10-3; d_gene: -; j_gene: TRBJ1-4; abundance: few
CDR3aa: CASRRLGGSIDEQFF; CDR3nt: TGCGCCAGCAGGCGTCTAGGCGGGAGCATCGATGAGCAGTTCTTC; v_gene: TRBV5-1; d_gene: TRBD2; j_gene: TRBJ2-1; abundance: once
CDR3aa: CASSLQGGPNEKLFF; CDR3nt: TGTGCCAGCAGCTTACAGGGGGGACCTAATGAAAAACTGTTTTTT; v_gene: TRBV7-7; d_gene: TRBD1; j_gene: TRBJ1-4; abundance: few
CDR3aa: CASSSDRGAQGYTF; CDR3nt: TGTGCCAGCAGCTCCGACAGGGGGGCGCAAGGCTACACCTTC; v_gene: TRBV7-2; d_gene: TRBD1; j_gene: TRBJ1-2; abundance: -
CDR3aa: CASSSRTGSSYEQYF; CDR3nt: TGTGCCAGCAGCTCGCGGACAGGGAGCTCCTACGAGCAGTACTTC; v_gene: TRBV11-2; d_gene: TRBD1; j_gene: TRBJ2-7; abundance: -
CDR3aa: CASSEGGLADYNEQFF; CDR3nt: TGTGCCAGCAGTGAAGGGGGACTAGCGGACTACAATGAGCAGTTCTTC; v_gene: TRBV6-1; d_gene: TRBD2; j_gene: TRBJ2-1; abundance: -
CDR3aa: CASSTRTGSEQYF; CDR3nt: TGTGCCAGCAGTACAAGGACAGGGAGTGAGCAGTACTTC; v_gene: TRBV27; d_gene: TRBD1; j_gene: TRBJ2-7; abundance: -
CDR3aa: CASSQGFLDRASTDTQYF; CDR3nt: TGCGCCAGCAGCCAAGGATTCCTAGACAGGGCTAGCACAGATACGCAGTATTTT; v_gene: TRBV4-1; d_gene: TRBD1; j_gene: TRBJ2-3; abundance: -
CDR3aa: CASSERKREYQETQYF; CDR3nt: TGTGCCAGCAGTGAAAGAAAGCGGGAGTACCAAGAGACCCAGTACTTC; v_gene: TRBV25-1; d_gene: TRBD2; j_gene: TRBJ2-5; abundance: -
CDR3aa: CASRKTSGDYEQYF; CDR3nt: TGTGCCAGCCGGAAAACTAGCGGGGATTACGAGCAGTACTTC; v_gene: TRBV27; d_gene: TRBD2; j_gene: TRBJ2-7; abundance: -
CDR3aa: CASSYGGQGAHEQYF; CDR3nt: TGTGCCAGCTCTTACGGCGGACAGGGGGCCCACGAGCAGTACTTC; v_gene: TRBV6-6; d_gene: TRBD1; j_gene: TRBJ2-7; abundance: -
CDR3aa: CASSFGGRVNEQFF; CDR3nt: TGTGCCAGCAGTTTCGGCGGGAGGGTCAATGAGCAGTTCTTC; v_gene: TRBV28; d_gene: TRBD2; j_gene: TRBJ2-1; abundance: -